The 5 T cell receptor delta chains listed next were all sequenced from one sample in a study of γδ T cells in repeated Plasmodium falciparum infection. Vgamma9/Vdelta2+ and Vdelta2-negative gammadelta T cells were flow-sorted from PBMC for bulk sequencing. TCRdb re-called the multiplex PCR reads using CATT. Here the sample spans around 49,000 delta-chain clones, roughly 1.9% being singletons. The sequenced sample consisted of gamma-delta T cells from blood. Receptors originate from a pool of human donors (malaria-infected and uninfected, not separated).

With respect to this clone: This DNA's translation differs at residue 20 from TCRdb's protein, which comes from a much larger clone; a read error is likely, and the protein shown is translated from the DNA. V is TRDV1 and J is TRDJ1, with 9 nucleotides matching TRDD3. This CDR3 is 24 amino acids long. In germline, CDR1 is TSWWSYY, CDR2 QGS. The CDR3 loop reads CALGERVCHARRGILLLYTGKLIF. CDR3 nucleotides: TGTGCTCTTGGGGAACGGGTCTGTCATGCTCGTAGGGGGATACTTCTTTTGTACACCGGTAAACTCATCTTT.

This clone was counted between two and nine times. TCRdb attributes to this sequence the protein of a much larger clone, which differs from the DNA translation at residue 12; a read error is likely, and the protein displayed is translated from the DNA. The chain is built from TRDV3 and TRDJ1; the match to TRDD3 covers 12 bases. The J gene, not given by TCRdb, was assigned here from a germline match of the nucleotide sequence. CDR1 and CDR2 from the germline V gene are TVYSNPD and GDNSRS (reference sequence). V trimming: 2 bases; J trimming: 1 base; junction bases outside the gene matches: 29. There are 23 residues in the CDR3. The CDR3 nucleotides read TGTGCCTTTCCCGACCGTAACCTTCCGACGATTGCTGGGGGATACGCTGGCACCGATAAACTCATCTTT. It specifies CAFPDRNLPTIAGGYAGTDKLIF. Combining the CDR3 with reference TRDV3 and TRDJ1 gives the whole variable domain CDKVTQSSPDQTVASGSEVVLLCTYDTVYSNPDLFWYRIRPDYSFQFVFYGDNSRSEGADFTQGRFSVKHILTQKAFHLVISPVRTEDSATYYCAFPDRNLPTIAGGYAGTDKLIFGKGTRVTVEP.

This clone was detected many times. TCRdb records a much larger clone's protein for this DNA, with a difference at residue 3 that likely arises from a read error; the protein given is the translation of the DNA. The CDR3 here is CALSPLGDMRPGLIF. DNA for the CDR3: TGTGCCCTTTCTCCACTGGGGGATATGCGGCCAGGACTCATCTTT. The V gene is TRDV3, the J gene TRDJ1, with TRDD3 identical over 11 bases. V shed 5 bases, J shed 10 bases, and the junction held 18 bases outside the gene matches. The germline V gene has CDR1 TVYSNPD and CDR2 GDNSRS (reference sequence). The length of the CDR3 is 15 residues.

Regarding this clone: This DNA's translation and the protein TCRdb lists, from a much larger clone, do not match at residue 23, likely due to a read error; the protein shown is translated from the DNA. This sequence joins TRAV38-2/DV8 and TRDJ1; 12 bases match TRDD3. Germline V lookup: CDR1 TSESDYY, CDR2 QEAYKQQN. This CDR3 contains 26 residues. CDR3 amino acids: CAYRSAWAHPLKDRYWGIPISDRLIF. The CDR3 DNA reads TGTGCTTATAGGAGCGCGTGGGCCCATCCTCTCAAAGACCGGTACTGGGGGATACCAATCTCCGATAGACTCATCTTT.

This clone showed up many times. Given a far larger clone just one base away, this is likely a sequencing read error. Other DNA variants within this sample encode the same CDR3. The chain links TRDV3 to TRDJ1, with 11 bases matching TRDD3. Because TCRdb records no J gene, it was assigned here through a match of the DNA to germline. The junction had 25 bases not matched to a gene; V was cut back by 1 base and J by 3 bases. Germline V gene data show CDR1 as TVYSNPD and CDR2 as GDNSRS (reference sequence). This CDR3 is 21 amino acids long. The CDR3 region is CAFIINPRYIGGYAVADKLIF. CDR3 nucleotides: TGTGCCTTTATAATTAACCCTCGATACATTGGGGGATACGCCGTAGCCGATAAACTCATCTTT.